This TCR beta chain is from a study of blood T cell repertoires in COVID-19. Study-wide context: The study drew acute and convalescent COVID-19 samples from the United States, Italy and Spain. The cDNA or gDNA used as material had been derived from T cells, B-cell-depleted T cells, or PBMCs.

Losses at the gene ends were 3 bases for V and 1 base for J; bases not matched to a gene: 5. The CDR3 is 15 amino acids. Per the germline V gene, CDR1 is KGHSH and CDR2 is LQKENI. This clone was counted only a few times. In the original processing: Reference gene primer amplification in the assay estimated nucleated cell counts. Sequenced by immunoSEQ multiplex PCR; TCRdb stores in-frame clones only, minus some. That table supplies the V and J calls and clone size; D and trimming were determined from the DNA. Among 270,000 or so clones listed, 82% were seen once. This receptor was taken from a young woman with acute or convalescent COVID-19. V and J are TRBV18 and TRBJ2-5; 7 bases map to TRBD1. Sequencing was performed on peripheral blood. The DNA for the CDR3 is TGTGCCAGCTCACCCGAGACAGGGCTCCAAGAGACCCAGTACTTC. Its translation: CASSPETGLQETQYF.